Listed below are T cell receptor beta chains from one sample, sequenced in a study of T cell responses to AZD1222 COVID-19 vaccine. The method was immunoSEQ multiplex PCR; TCRdb's version includes in-frame clones alone and lacks a portion of them. In the table there are 95,000 to 110,000 clones, around nine tenths of which are singletons. The sequenced sample was peripheral blood, obtained 28 days after the second dose of the MenACWY control vaccine. These receptors came from an adult who received the MenACWY meningococcal vaccine as a control. CDR3s include the opening cysteine and the closing phenylalanine or tryptophan. The order of the fields is V gene, J gene, CDR3 length, D gene, clone size, CDR3 DNA, CDR3 protein. D genes are given only for firm matches. Size is stated for part of the rows, as once, few or many counts, or as a class when the clone is expanded.

v_gene: TRBV30; j_gene: TRBJ2-5; len: 16; d_gene: .; abundance: .; CDR3nt: TGTGCCTGGAGCTCCGACAGGGAGGGGGGCCAAGAGACCCAGTACTTC; CDR3aa: CAWSSDREGGQETQYF
v_gene: TRBV6-2/TRBV6-3; j_gene: TRBJ2-5; len: 14; d_gene: .; abundance: .; CDR3nt: TGTGCCAGCAGTTATTCGCGCGGCCAAGAGACCCAGTACTTC; CDR3aa: CASSYSRGQETQYF
v_gene: TRBV18; j_gene: TRBJ1-5; len: 13; d_gene: .; abundance: .; CDR3nt: TGTGCCAGCTCACCGCTTGAAATGCAGCCCCAGCATTTT; CDR3aa: CASSPLEMQPQHF
v_gene: TRBV18; j_gene: TRBJ2-3; len: 15; d_gene: .; abundance: .; CDR3nt: TGTGCCAGCTCACCGCGGGGAGGGGGCAGAGATACGCAGTATTTT; CDR3aa: CASSPRGGGRDTQYF
v_gene: TRBV7-2; j_gene: TRBJ2-3; len: 16; d_gene: .; abundance: once; CDR3nt: TGTGCCAGCAGTTGGAAGCGAGGGGGGGCCACAGATACGCAGTATTTT; CDR3aa: CASSWKRGGATDTQYF
v_gene: TRBV27; j_gene: TRBJ1-2; len: 13; d_gene: .; abundance: .; CDR3nt: TGTGCCAGCAGATTGGACGGAAACTATGGCTACACCTTC; CDR3aa: CASRLDGNYGYTF
v_gene: TRBV24-1; j_gene: TRBJ1-2; len: 16; d_gene: TRBD1; abundance: .; CDR3nt: TGTGCCACCAGTGACCGAGGGACAGAAGGAGGGTATGGCTACACCTTC; CDR3aa: CATSDRGTEGGYGYTF
v_gene: TRBV18; j_gene: TRBJ1-6; len: 15; d_gene: TRBD1; abundance: few; CDR3nt: TGTGCCAGCTCACCTCGGACAGGTACCGATTCACCCCTCCACTTT; CDR3aa: CASSPRTGTDSPLHF
v_gene: TRBV5-4; j_gene: TRBJ2-7; len: 13; d_gene: .; abundance: once; CDR3nt: TGTGCCAGCAGCGCGGACAGAACCTACGAGCAGTACTTC; CDR3aa: CASSADRTYEQYF
v_gene: TRBV11-3; j_gene: TRBJ2-7; len: 12; d_gene: TRBD1; abundance: .; CDR3nt: TGTGCCAGCAGTAGGGGGCCCTACGAGCAGTACTTC; CDR3aa: CASSRGPYEQYF
v_gene: TRBV3-1/TRBV3-2; j_gene: TRBJ2-7; len: 16; d_gene: .; abundance: few; CDR3nt: TGTGCCAGCAGCCAAGGGGCCGGGACAATTCCTTACGAGCAGTACTTC; CDR3aa: CASSQGAGTIPYEQYF
v_gene: TRBV4-1; j_gene: TRBJ1-2; len: 17; d_gene: TRBD1; abundance: .; CDR3nt: TGCGCCAGCAGCCAAGAGCCGGGACAGGGAACCTATGGTGGCTACACCTTC; CDR3aa: CASSQEPGQGTYGGYTF
v_gene: TRBV3-1/TRBV3-2; j_gene: TRBJ1-1; len: 15; d_gene: .; abundance: .; CDR3nt: TGTGCCAGCAGCCAATATTACAGGGAGAACACTGAAGCTTTCTTT; CDR3aa: CASSQYYRENTEAFF
v_gene: TRBV15; j_gene: TRBJ1-2; len: 16; d_gene: .; abundance: .; CDR3nt: TGTGCCACCAATGGGCAGGGGAACATGGCTAACTATGGCTACACCTTC; CDR3aa: CATNGQGNMANYGYTF
v_gene: TRBV9; j_gene: TRBJ1-6; len: 14; d_gene: .; abundance: once; CDR3nt: TGTGCCAGCGGCCTCGGGGGAGTCAATTCACCCCTCCACTTT; CDR3aa: CASGLGGVNSPLHF
v_gene: TRBV6-5; j_gene: TRBJ1-4; len: 16; d_gene: TRBD1; abundance: .; CDR3nt: TGTGCCAGCAGTTACGGTGGAGGGGGCCATACTGAAAAACTGTTTTTT; CDR3aa: CASSYGGGGHTEKLFF
v_gene: TRBV5-1; j_gene: TRBJ2-7; len: 15; d_gene: .; abundance: .; CDR3nt: TGCGCCAGCAGCTCGGGGGTTGGGGCTCCCTACGAGCAGTACTTC; CDR3aa: CASSSGVGAPYEQYF
v_gene: TRBV7-3; j_gene: TRBJ2-3; len: 14; d_gene: .; abundance: .; CDR3nt: TGTGCCAGCAGCTTAGCTACCCGCACAGATACGCAGTATTTT; CDR3aa: CASSLATRTDTQYF
v_gene: TRBV7-8; j_gene: TRBJ2-7; len: 11; d_gene: .; abundance: .; CDR3nt: TGTGCCAGCAGCCATTACTACGAGCAGTACTTC; CDR3aa: CASSHYYEQYF
v_gene: TRBV2; j_gene: TRBJ2-3; len: 15; d_gene: TRBD1; abundance: .; CDR3nt: TGTGCCAGCAGGCAACAGGGGGCCCGCACAGATACGCAGTATTTT; CDR3aa: CASRQQGARTDTQYF
v_gene: TRBV2; j_gene: TRBJ2-7; len: 12; d_gene: .; abundance: .; CDR3nt: TGTGCCAGCAGGGGGCTAACCTACGAGCAGTACTTC; CDR3aa: CASRGLTYEQYF
v_gene: TRBV2; j_gene: TRBJ2-1; len: 16; d_gene: .; abundance: .; CDR3nt: TGTGCCAGCAGTGAACAGGACAGGGTTCCGGGGGGGGAGCAGTTCTTC; CDR3aa: CASSEQDRVPGGEQFF
v_gene: TRBV15; j_gene: TRBJ1-6; len: 15; d_gene: TRBD1; abundance: .; CDR3nt: TGTGCCACCAGCAGAGTATCAGGGGGGCGATCACCCCTCCACTTT; CDR3aa: CATSRVSGGRSPLHF
v_gene: TRBV19; j_gene: TRBJ2-1; len: 15; d_gene: TRBD2; abundance: .; CDR3nt: TGTGCCAGTAGTATCGCTAGCGGGCGGAGTAATGAGCAGTTCTTC; CDR3aa: CASSIASGRSNEQFF
v_gene: TRBV10-3; j_gene: TRBJ1-6; len: 17; d_gene: TRBD1; abundance: .; CDR3nt: TGTGCCATCAGTGAGTCAGGGGGCGCGAGTTCAGCCTCACCCCTCCACTTT; CDR3aa: CAISESGGASSASPLHF
v_gene: TRBV10-1; j_gene: TRBJ2-5; len: 14; d_gene: TRBD1; abundance: .; CDR3nt: TGCGCCAGCAGCCCGGACAGGGGGAGCGAGACCCAGTACTTC; CDR3aa: CASSPDRGSETQYF
v_gene: TRBV19; j_gene: TRBJ1-2; len: 16; d_gene: .; abundance: .; CDR3nt: TGTGCCAGTAGTATTTGGCCCCCGGCTGGAGCTGATGGCTACACCTTC; CDR3aa: CASSIWPPAGADGYTF
v_gene: TRBV18; j_gene: TRBJ1-2; len: 15; d_gene: .; abundance: .; CDR3nt: TGTGCCAGCTCCCCGTTCTCGGACGTAGACTATGGCTACACCTTC; CDR3aa: CASSPFSDVDYGYTF
v_gene: TRBV2; j_gene: TRBJ2-7; len: 15; d_gene: TRBD2; abundance: .; CDR3nt: TGTGCCAGCAGTGAGAGGCTAGCGGGCCGCTACGAGCAGTACTTC; CDR3aa: CASSERLAGRYEQYF
v_gene: TRBV28; j_gene: TRBJ2-2; len: 15; d_gene: .; abundance: .; CDR3nt: TGTGCCAGCACCACCCCCGCGGGTTCGACCGGGGAGCTGTTTTTT; CDR3aa: CASTTPAGSTGELFF
v_gene: TRBV2; j_gene: TRBJ2-7; len: 14; d_gene: .; abundance: .; CDR3nt: TGTGCCAGCCAAGTAGGGCTGGGAAACTACGAGCAGTACTTC; CDR3aa: CASQVGLGNYEQYF
v_gene: TRBV7-2; j_gene: TRBJ1-2; len: 14; d_gene: .; abundance: .; CDR3nt: TGTGCCAGCAGCTTCGGGGACGGCAACTATGGCTACACCTTC; CDR3aa: CASSFGDGNYGYTF
v_gene: TRBV5-6; j_gene: TRBJ2-3; len: 15; d_gene: TRBD1; abundance: .; CDR3nt: TGTGCCAGCAGCAGAGGACAGGGGGCCACAGATACGCAGTATTTT; CDR3aa: CASSRGQGATDTQYF
v_gene: TRBV5-4; j_gene: TRBJ1-1; len: 15; d_gene: .; abundance: .; CDR3nt: TGTGCCAGCAGCTTGGTTGGCATCAGAGACACTGAAGCTTTCTTT; CDR3aa: CASSLVGIRDTEAFF
v_gene: TRBV7-2; j_gene: TRBJ2-5; len: 13; d_gene: .; abundance: .; CDR3nt: TGTGCCAGCAGGGGGGCGGTCCAAGAGACCCAGTACTTC; CDR3aa: CASRGAVQETQYF
v_gene: TRBV27; j_gene: TRBJ2-3; len: 17; d_gene: TRBD2; abundance: .; CDR3nt: TGTGCCAGCAGTCCGAGGCTTAGCGGGGGGGGCACAGATACGCAGTATTTT; CDR3aa: CASSPRLSGGGTDTQYF
v_gene: TRBV6-2/TRBV6-3; j_gene: TRBJ1-6; len: 13; d_gene: .; abundance: .; CDR3nt: TGTGCCAGCAGTTACCCGGGACGGACTCCCCTCCACTTT; CDR3aa: CASSYPGRTPLHF
v_gene: TRBV7-6; j_gene: TRBJ2-3; len: 14; d_gene: .; abundance: .; CDR3nt: TGTGCCAGCAGCTTATTAGCCAGTCCAGATACGCAGTATTTT; CDR3aa: CASSLLASPDTQYF
v_gene: TRBV2; j_gene: TRBJ1-5; len: 16; d_gene: TRBD1; abundance: .; CDR3nt: TGTGCCAGCAGTGAAGGCGGGACAGGGCACAATCAGCCCCAGCATTTT; CDR3aa: CASSEGGTGHNQPQHF
v_gene: TRBV20-1; j_gene: TRBJ1-4; len: 10; d_gene: .; abundance: .; CDR3nt: TGCAGTGCTCCCCCATATAAACTGTTTTTT; CDR3aa: CSAPPYKLFF
v_gene: TRBV5-5; j_gene: TRBJ1-5; len: 15; d_gene: .; abundance: .; CDR3nt: TGTGCCAGCAGCCAAGAGGGTGTCGGCAATCAGCCCCAGCATTTT; CDR3aa: CASSQEGVGNQPQHF
v_gene: TRBV19; j_gene: TRBJ1-2; len: 15; d_gene: .; abundance: .; CDR3nt: TGTGCCAGTAGTATGATGGGAAGGGGCCGATTGGGCTACACCTTC; CDR3aa: CASSMMGRGRLGYTF